A single sample gave rise to the 13 T cell receptor beta chains below, sequenced in a study of blood T cell repertoires in COVID-19. Some clones are missing from TCRdb's copy, which holds only in-frame ones; the method was immunoSEQ multiplex PCR. This table holds around 320,000 clones, 90% found once. Sequenced input: PBMCs or T cells enriched from blood (not recorded which). All receptors come from a young woman with acute COVID-19.

V gene TRBV11-3 combines with J gene TRBJ2-3; possibly TRBD1 for D (5 bases). The CDR3 loop spans 14 amino acids. CDR1 and CDR2 (germline): SGHNT, YENEEA. Trimming removed 5 bases at V and 2 bases at J, with 11 bases between. Here the CDR3 reads CASSTQGYTDTQYF. The CDR3 DNA reads TGTGCCAGCAGCACTCAGGGTTACACAGATACGCAGTATTTT.

In its sample, this clone was seen once. The chain is built from TRBV24-1 and TRBJ1-5; D might be TRBD1 (5 bases). The CDR3 is 17 amino acids. Germline lookup yields CDR1 KGHDR and CDR2 SFDVKD. Trimming pared 5 bases from V and 4 bases from J, leaving 20 bases between. CDR3 residues: CATSGGVEGGGNQPQHF. The CDR3 nucleotides are TGTGCCACCAGTGGAGGGGTTGAGGGAGGAGGTAATCAGCCCCAGCATTTT.

This chain uses TRBV11-3 with TRBJ1-1, with 7 bases matching TRBD1. V gave up 4 bases and J gave up 4 bases; unmatched junction bases: 12. Germline V CDR1 and CDR2: SGHNT, YENEEA. This CDR3 spans 16 amino acids. This chain's CDR3 is CASSSGIDRAGTEAFF. The CDR3 coding sequence is TGTGCCAGCAGCTCGGGCATTGACAGGGCGGGCACTGAAGCTTTCTTT.

The chain employs TRBV30 and TRBJ1-1; 7 bases align to TRBD1. CDR3 length: 14 amino acids. The germline V gene has CDR1 GTSNPN and CDR2 SVGIG (reference sequence). Unmatched junction bases numbered 6, after V lost 4 bases and J lost 1 base. CDR3 nucleotides: TGTGCCTGGAACCGGGACAGCCCGAACACTGAAGCTTTCTTT. Protein sequence: CAWNRDSPNTEAFF.

The chain employs TRBV6-5 and TRBJ2-5; D gene uncertain. Trimming cost V 8 bases and J 1 base, with 2 bases left between them. From germline, CDR1 is MNHEY and CDR2 SVGAGI. The CDR3 totals 10 residues. CDR3 sequence (DNA): TGTGCCAGCCTCCAAGAGACCCAGTACTTC. Its protein is CASLQETQYF.

CDR3 nucleotide sequence: TGTGCCACAGCGGACAGGGGGATGCTGGATACGCAGTATTTT. As protein: CATADRGMLDTQYF. J is TRBJ2-3 and V is TRBV19; 10 bases are a match to TRBD1. The CDR3 sequence is 14 residues long. V lost 10 bases and J lost 6; bases outside the gene matches: 10. CDR1 is LNHDA and CDR2 is SQIVND in the germline V gene (reference sequence).

The chain has TRBV5-1 and TRBJ1-1; 10 nucleotides align to TRBD1. The length of the CDR3 is 16 residues. V lost 3 bases and J lost 5; bases outside the gene matches: 10. Germline assignment: CDR1 SGHRS and CDR2 YFSETQ. CDR3 residues: CASSWRFDRGPTEAFF. The CDR3 DNA reads TGCGCCAGCAGCTGGCGCTTCGACAGGGGGCCAACTGAAGCTTTCTTT.

J is TRBJ2-7 and V is TRBV29-1; 13 bases line up with TRBD2. Germline CDR1 is SQVTM and CDR2 is ANQGSEA. The CDR3 spans 14 residues. The J segment lost 7 bases and the V segment lost 1 base, leaving 4 bases of the junction unmatched. CDR3 residues: CSVEGLAGGEEQYF. In DNA form, the CDR3 reads TGCAGCGTTGAAGGACTAGCGGGAGGTGAAGAGCAGTACTTC.

The gene calls are TRBV5-1 and TRBJ1-4, with a weak D call TRBD1 (5 bases). CDR1 SGHRS and CDR2 YFSETQ come from the germline V gene. The CDR3 spans 15 residues. Trimming removed 1 base from V and 4 bases from J, with 11 bases in between. Here the CDR3 reads CASSLWGTYNEKLFF. The DNA for the CDR3 is TGCGCCAGCAGCTTGTGGGGGACTTATAATGAAAAACTGTTTTTT. Full variable domain (rest looked up from reference TRBV5-1 and TRBJ1-4): KAGVTQTPRYLIKTRGQQVTLSCSPISGHRSVSWYQQTPGQGLQFLFEYFSETQRNKGNFPGRFSGRQFSNSRSEMNVSTLELGDSALYLCASSLWGTYNEKLFFGSGTQLSVL.

The V gene is TRBV7-9, the J gene TRBJ2-5; TRBD1 might be the D (5 bases). With 2 bases removed from V and 4 bases from J, the gap between germline ends came to 14 bases. Germline values: CDR1 SEHNR, CDR2 FQNEAQ (reference sequence). This CDR3 comprises 15 residues. The CDR3 protein is CASSLTAGRGETQYF. Here the CDR3 DNA reads TGTGCCAGCAGCTTAACAGCAGGGCGAGGAGAGACCCAGTACTTC.

J is TRBJ2-7 and V is TRBV5-1; 12 nucleotides agree with TRBD1. Germline CDR1 and CDR2: SGHRS and YFSETQ. V was clipped by 5 bases and J by 7 bases; unmatched bases: 7. This CDR3 comprises 14 residues. The CDR3 bases are TGCGCCAGCAGTCCGGGACAGGGGGCTTGGGAGCAGTACTTC. The encoded protein is CASSPGQGAWEQYF.

The chain uses TRBV10-3 and TRBJ1-5; 8 positions agree with TRBD1. From germline, CDR1 is ENHRY and CDR2 SYGVKD. After removal of 10 bases from V and 3 bases from J, the junction contained 8 bases not matched to a gene. This CDR3 region has 14 residues. The CDR3: CATRGPDVNQPQHF. The CDR3 nucleotides are TGTGCCACCAGGGGGCCAGACGTCAATCAGCCCCAGCATTTT.

This rearrangement joins TRBV21-1 to TRBJ2-1; whether TRBD1, the table's D call, matches the DNA was not checked. TRBV21-1 is tagged as a pseudogene. The CDR3 totals 15 residues. For the CDR3, the DNA is TGTGCCAGCTCCCTAGGCAGGGAAACCTACAATGAGCAGTTCTTC. It codes for CASSLGRETYNEQFF.